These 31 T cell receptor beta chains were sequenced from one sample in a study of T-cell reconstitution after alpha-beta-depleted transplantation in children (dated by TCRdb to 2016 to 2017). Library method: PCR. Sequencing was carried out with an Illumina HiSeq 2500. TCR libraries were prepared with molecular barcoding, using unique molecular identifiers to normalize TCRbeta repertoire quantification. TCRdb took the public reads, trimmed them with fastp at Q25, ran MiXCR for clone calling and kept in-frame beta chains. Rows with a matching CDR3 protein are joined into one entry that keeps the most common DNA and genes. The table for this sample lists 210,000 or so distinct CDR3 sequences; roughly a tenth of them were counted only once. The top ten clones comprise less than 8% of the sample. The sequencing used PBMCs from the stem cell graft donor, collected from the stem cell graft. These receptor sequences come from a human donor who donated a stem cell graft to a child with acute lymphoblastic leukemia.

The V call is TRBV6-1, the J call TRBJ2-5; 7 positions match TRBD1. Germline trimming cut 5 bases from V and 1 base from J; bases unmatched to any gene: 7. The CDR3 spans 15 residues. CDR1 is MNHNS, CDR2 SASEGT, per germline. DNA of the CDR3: TGTGCCAGCAGTAAACAGGGGACCTCCCAAGAGACCCAGTACTTC. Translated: CASSKQGTSQETQYF.

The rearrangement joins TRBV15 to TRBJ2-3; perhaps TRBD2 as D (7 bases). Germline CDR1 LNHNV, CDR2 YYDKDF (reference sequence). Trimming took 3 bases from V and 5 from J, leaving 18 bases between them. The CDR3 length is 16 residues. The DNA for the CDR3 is TGTGCCACCAGCAGGAGGGCGGGGGAAGGGGGAGATACGCAGTATTTT. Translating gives CATSRRAGEGGDTQYF. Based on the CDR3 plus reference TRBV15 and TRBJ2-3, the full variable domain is DAMVIQNPRYQVTQFGKPVTLSCSQTLNHNVMYWYQQKSSQAPKLLFHYYDKDFNNEADTPDNFQSRRPNTSFCFLDIRSPGLGDTAMYLCATSRRAGEGGDTQYFGPGTRLTVL.

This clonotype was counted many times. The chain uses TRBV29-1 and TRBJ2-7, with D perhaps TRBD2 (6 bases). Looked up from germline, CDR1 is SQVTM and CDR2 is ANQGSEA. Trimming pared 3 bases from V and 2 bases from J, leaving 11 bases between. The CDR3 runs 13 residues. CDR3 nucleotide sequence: TGCAGCGTTGACGGGGGACGGACCTACGAGCAGTACTTC. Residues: CSVDGGRTYEQYF.

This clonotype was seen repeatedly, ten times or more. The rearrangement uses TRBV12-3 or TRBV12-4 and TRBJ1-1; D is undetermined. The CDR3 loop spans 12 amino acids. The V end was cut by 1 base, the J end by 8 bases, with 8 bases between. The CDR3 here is CASSLDVGEAFF. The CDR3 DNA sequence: TGTGCCAGCAGTTTAGATGTGGGGGAAGCTTTCTTT.

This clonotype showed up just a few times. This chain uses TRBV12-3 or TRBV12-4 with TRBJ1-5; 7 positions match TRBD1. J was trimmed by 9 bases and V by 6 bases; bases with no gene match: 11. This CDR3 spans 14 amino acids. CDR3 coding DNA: TGTGCCAGCAGGATGAGGTCAGGGGGAGGGCCCCAGCATTTT. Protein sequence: CASRMRSGGGPQHF.

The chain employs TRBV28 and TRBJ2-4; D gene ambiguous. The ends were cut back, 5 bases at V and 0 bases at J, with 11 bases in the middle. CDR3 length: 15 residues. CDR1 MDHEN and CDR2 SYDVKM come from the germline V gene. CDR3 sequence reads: CASSPAGIAKNIQYF. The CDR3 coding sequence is TGTGCCAGCAGTCCGGCCGGTATAGCCAAAAACATTCAGTACTTC. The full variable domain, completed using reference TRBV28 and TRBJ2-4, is DVKVTQSSRYLVKRTGEKVFLECVQDMDHENMFWYRQDPGLGLRLIYFSYDVKMKEKGDIPEGYSVSREKKERFSLILESASTNQTSMYLCASSPAGIAKNIQYFGAGTRLSVL.

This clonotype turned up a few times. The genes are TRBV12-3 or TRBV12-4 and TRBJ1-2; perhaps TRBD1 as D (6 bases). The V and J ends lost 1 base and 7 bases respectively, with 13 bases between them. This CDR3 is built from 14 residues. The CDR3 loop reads CASSLGAGAPGYTF. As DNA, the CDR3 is TGTGCCAGCAGTTTAGGGGCAGGGGCCCCTGGCTACACCTTC.

DNA for the CDR3: TGTGCCTGGAGTGAACCACATGAGGGCTTCCCCTCCTACAATGAGCAGTTCTTC. Protein product: CAWSEPHEGFPSYNEQFF. The chain employs TRBV30 and TRBJ2-1; perhaps TRBD2 as D (5 bases). CDR1 is GTSNPN, CDR2 SVGIG, per germline (reference sequence). The CDR3 runs 18 residues. V lost 1 base and J lost 0, with 19 bases in between.

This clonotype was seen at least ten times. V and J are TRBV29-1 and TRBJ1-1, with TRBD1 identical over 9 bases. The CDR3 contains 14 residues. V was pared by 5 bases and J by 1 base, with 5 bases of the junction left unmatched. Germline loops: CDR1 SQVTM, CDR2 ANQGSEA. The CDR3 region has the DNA TGCAGCGTTTCCTTGGGACAGGGGAACACTGAAGCTTTCTTT. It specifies CSVSLGQGNTEAFF.

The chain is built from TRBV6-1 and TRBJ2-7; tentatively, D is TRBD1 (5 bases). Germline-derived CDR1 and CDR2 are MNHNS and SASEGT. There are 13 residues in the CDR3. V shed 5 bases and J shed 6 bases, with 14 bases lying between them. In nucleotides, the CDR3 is TGTGCCAGCAGTCCTCAGACAGTGGTCGAGCAGTACTTC. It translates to CASSPQTVVEQYF.

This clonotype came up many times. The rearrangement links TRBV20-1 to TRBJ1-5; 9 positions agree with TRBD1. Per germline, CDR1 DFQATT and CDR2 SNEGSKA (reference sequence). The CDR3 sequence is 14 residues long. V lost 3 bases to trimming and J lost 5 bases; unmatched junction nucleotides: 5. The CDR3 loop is CSARGTGSDQPQHF. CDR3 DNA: TGCAGTGCTAGGGGGACAGGGAGCGATCAGCCCCAGCATTTT.

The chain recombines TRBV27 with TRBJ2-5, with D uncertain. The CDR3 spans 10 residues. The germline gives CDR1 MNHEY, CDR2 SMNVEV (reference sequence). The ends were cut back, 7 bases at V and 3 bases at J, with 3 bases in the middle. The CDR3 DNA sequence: TGTGCCAGCACCAAAGAGACCCAGTACTTC. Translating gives CASTKETQYF.

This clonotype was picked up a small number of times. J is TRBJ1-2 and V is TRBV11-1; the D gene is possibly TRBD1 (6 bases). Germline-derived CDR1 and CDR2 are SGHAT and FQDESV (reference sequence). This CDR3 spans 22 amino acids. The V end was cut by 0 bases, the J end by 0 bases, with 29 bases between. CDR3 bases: TGTGCCAGCAGCTTAGCCCCCGTTGGAAGACAGGCCATAGGAGTAACTAACTATGGCTACACCTTC. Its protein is CASSLAPVGRQAIGVTNYGYTF.

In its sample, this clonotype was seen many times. The CDR3 loop reads CASQGQGNYNEQFF. The CDR3 DNA is TGTGCCAGCCAAGGGCAGGGGAACTACAATGAGCAGTTCTTC. The chain joins TRBV7-9 to TRBJ2-1, with a possible D match to TRBD1 (6 bases). Germline CDR1 and CDR2: SEHNR and FQNEAQ (reference sequence). The CDR3 covers 14 residues. Trimming shortened V by 8 bases and J by 3 bases, and 14 bases separated the two germline ends.

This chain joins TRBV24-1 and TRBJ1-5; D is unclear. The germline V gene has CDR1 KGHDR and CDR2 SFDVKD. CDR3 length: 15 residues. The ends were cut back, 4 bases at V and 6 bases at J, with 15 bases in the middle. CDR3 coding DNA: TGTGCCACCAGTGACGACGCAGGAATTGGTCAGCCCCAGCATTTT. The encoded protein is CATSDDAGIGQPQHF.

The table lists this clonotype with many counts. CDR3 sequence: CAISESDNYGYTF. The CDR3 nucleotides are TGTGCCATCAGTGAGTCTGATAACTATGGCTACACCTTC. This chain joins TRBV10-3 and TRBJ1-2; no firm D call. V dropped 0 bases and J dropped 1 base, with 3 bases sitting between them. From germline, CDR1 is ENHRY and CDR2 SYGVKD. The CDR3 is 13 residues long.

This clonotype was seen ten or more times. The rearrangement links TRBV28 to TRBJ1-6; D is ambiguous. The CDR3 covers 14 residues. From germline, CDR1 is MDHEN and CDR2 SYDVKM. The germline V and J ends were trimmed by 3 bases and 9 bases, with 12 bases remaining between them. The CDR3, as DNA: TGTGCCAGCAGTTTTGTAATGTACCCTTCACCCCTCCACTTT. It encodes CASSFVMYPSPLHF.

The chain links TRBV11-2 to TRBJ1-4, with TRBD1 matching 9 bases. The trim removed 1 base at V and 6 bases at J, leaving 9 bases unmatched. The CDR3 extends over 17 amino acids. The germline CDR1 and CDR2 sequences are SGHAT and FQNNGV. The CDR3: CASSLGLTGGLHEKLFF. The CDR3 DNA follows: TGTGCCAGCAGCTTAGGTTTAACAGGGGGCTTACATGAAAAACTGTTTTTT. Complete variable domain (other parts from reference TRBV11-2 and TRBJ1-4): EAGVAQSPRYKIIEKRQSVAFWCNPISGHATLYWYQQILGQGPKLLIQFQNNGVVDDSQLPKDRFSAERLKGVDSTLKIQPAKLEDSAVYLCASSLGLTGGLHEKLFFGSGTQLSVL.

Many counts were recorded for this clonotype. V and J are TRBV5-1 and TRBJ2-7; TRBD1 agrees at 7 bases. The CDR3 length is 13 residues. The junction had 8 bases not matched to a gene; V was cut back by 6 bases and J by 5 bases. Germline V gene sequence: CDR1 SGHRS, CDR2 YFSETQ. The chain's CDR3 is CASTSKGAHEQYF. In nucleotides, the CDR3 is TGCGCCAGCACCTCAAAGGGGGCCCACGAGCAGTACTTC.

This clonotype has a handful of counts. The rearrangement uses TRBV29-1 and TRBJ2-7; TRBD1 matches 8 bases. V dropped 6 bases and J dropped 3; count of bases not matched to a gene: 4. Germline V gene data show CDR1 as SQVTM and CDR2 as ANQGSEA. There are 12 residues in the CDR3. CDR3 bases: TGCAGCGTGGAGACAGGGGTCTACGAGCAGTACTTC. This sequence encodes CSVETGVYEQYF.

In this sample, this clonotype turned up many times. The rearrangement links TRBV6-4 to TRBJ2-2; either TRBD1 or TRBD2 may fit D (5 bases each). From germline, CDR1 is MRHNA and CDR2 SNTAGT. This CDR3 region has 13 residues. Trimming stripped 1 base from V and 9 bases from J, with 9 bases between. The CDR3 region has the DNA TGTGCCAGCAGTGACTTGAGGGGTCGGGAGCTGTTTTTT. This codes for CASSDLRGRELFF.

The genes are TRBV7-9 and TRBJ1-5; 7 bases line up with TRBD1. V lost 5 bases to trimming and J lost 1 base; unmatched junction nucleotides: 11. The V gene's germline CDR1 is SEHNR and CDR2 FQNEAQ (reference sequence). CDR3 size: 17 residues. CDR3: CASSLSPRGMSNQPQHF. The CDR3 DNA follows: TGTGCCAGCAGCCTATCTCCCAGGGGGATGAGCAATCAGCCCCAGCATTTT.

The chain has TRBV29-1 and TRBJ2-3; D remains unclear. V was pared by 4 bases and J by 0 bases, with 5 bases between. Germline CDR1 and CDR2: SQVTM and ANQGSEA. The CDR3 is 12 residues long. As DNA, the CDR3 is TGCAGCGTTGGACGTAGCACAGATACGCAGTATTTT. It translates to CSVGRSTDTQYF.

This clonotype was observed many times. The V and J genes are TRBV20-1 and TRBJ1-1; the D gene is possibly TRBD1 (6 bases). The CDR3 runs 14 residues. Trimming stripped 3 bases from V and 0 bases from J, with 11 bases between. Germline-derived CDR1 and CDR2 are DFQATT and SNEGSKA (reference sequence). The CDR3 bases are TGCAGTGCTAGTAGGGGGAGCTTGAACACTGAAGCTTTCTTT. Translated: CSASRGSLNTEAFF.

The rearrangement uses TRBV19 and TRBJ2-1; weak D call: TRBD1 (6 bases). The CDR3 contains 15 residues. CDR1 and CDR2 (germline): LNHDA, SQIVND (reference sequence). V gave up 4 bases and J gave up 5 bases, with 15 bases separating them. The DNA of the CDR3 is TGTGCCAGTAGTAAAACAGGGTCTTTTAACAATGAGCAGTTCTTC. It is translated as CASSKTGSFNNEQFF.

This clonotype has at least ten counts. CDR3 protein: CAIASGGGKDTQYF. The CDR3 coding sequence is TGTGCCATCGCGAGCGGGGGGGGCAAAGATACGCAGTATTTT. V gene TRBV10-3 combines with J gene TRBJ2-3; 10 nucleotides agree with TRBD2. Losses at the gene ends were 8 bases for V and 5 bases for J; bases not matched to a gene: 7. CDR1 is ENHRY and CDR2 is SYGVKD in the germline V gene. This CDR3 spans 14 amino acids.

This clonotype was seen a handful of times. This CDR3 reads CASSFDRVVNEQFF. CDR3 DNA: TGTGCCAGCAGCTTCGACAGGGTTGTCAATGAGCAGTTCTTC. The V call is TRBV11-2, the J call TRBJ2-1, with 7 bases that match TRBD1. CDR1 is SGHAT and CDR2 is FQNNGV in the germline V gene. CDR3 length equals 14 residues. Unmatched junction bases numbered 5, after V lost 3 bases and J lost 6 bases.

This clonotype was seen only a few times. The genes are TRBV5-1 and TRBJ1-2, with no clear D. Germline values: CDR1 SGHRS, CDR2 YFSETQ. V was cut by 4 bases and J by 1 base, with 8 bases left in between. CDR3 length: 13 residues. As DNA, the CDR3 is TGCGCCAGCAGCGGCAGAAATAACTATGGCTACACCTTC. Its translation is CASSGRNNYGYTF.

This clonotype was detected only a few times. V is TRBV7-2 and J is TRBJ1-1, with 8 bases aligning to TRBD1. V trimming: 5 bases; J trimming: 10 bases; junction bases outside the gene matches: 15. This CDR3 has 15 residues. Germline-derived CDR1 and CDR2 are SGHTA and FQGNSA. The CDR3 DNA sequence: TGTGCCAGCAGCCCCCTAGTGAGGACAGGGTCTGGAGCTTTCTTT. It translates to CASSPLVRTGSGAFF.

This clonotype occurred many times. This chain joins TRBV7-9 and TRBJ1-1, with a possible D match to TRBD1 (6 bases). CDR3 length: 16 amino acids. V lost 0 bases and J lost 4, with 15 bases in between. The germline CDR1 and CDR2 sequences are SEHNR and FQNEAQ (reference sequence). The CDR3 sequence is CASSLAGAGQVTEAFF. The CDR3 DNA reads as TGTGCCAGCAGCTTAGCGGGGGCAGGGCAGGTCACTGAAGCTTTCTTT. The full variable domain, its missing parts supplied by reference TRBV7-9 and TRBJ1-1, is DTGVSQNPRHKITKRGQNVTFRCDPISEHNRLYWYRQTLGQGPEFLTYFQNEAQLEKSRLLSDRFSAERPKGSFSTLEIQRTEQGDSAMYLCASSLAGAGQVTEAFFGQGTRLTVV.

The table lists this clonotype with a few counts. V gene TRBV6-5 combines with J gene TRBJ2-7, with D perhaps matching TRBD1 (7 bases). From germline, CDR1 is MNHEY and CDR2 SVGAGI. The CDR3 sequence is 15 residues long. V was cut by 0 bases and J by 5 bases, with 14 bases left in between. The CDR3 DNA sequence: TGTGCCAGCAGTTACTCGATTTCAGGGGGGCACGAGCAGTACTTC. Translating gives CASSYSISGGHEQYF.